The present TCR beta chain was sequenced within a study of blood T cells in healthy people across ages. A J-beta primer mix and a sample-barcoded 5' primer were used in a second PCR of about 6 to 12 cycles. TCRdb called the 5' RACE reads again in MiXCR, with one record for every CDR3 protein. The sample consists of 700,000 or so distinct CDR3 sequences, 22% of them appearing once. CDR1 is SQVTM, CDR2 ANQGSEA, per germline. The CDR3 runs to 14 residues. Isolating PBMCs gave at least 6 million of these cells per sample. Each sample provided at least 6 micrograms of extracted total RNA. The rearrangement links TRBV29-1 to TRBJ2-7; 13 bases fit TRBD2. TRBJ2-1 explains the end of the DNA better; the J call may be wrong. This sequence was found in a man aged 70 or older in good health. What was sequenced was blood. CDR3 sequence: CSVEGLRTSGRQFF. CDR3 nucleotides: TGCAGCGTTGAGGGCCTAAGGACTAGCGGGAGACAGTTCTTC.